The 30 T cell receptor beta chains in this list originate from one sample, sequenced in a study of cytomegalovirus exposure and HLA in healthy donors. PCR primers comprised 60 Vbeta and 13 Jbeta primers. Measured with immunoSEQ multiplex PCR; TCRdb has only the in-frame clones, and not every one. The repertoire holds approximately 90,000 clones, with roughly three quarters as singletons. The sample comprised PBMCs. These receptor sequences come from a young man in good health and CMV-seronegative.

This chain links TRBV19 with TRBJ1-2; the D gene is possibly TRBD1 (5 bases). Trimming left V 7 bases short and J 8 bases short, with 23 bases between. CDR1 and CDR2 from the germline V gene are LNHDA and SQIVND (reference sequence). The CDR3 is 15 residues long. CDR3 sequence: CASTHLGGGVEGYTF. The CDR3, as DNA: TGTGCCAGTACCCATCTGGGGGGGGGAGTAGAAGGCTACACCTTC. Full variable domain (rest looked up from reference TRBV19 and TRBJ1-2): DGGITQSPKYLFRKEGQNVTLSCEQNLNHDAMYWYRQDPGQGLRLIYYSQIVNDFQKGDIAEGYSVSREKKESFPLTVTSAQKNPTAFYLCASTHLGGGVEGYTFGSGTRLTVV.

CDR3 region: CASLKPGLAGDNEQFF. The CDR3 DNA reads as TGTGCCAGCCTTAAACCCGGGCTAGCGGGAGATAATGAGCAGTTCTTC. The V call is TRBV28, the J call TRBJ2-1, with 10 bases matching TRBD2. The V gene's germline CDR1 is MDHEN and CDR2 SYDVKM. The V segment lost 8 bases and the J segment 7 bases; nucleotides outside the gene matches: 14. The CDR3 runs to 16 residues.

The chain combines TRBV28 with TRBJ1-2, with TRBD1 identical over 8 bases. Germline CDR1 MDHEN, CDR2 SYDVKM. CDR3 length equals 12 residues. Trimming took 5 bases from V and 8 from J; bases not matched to a gene: 4. In DNA, the CDR3 is TGTGCCAGCAGTAGACGACAGGGGGGCTACACCTTC. Translating it yields CASSRRQGGYTF.

This chain uses TRBV10-1 with TRBJ2-2, with 8 bases aligning to TRBD2. J lost 4 bases, V lost 4 bases, and 5 bases had no gene match. CDR3 length equals 15 residues. The germline V gene has CDR1 WNHNN and CDR2 SYGVQD (reference sequence). The CDR3 DNA is TGCGCCAGCAGTGCGGGGGGGTCGGGCACCGGGGAGCTGTTTTTT. This sequence encodes CASSAGGSGTGELFF.

This clone was seen more than once but under ten times. The chain recombines TRBV2 with TRBJ2-5; D is unresolved. This CDR3 is 14 amino acids long. Trimming removed 0 bases from V and 5 bases from J, with 10 bases in between. Germline lookup yields CDR1 SNHLY and CDR2 FYNNEI. The CDR3 spells CASSEASTTETQYF. The CDR3, as DNA: TGTGCCAGCAGTGAAGCGTCCACAACCGAGACCCAGTACTTC.

The chain combines TRBV7-9 with TRBJ2-4; the D is unclear. Germline values: CDR1 SEHNR, CDR2 FQNEAQ (reference sequence). Trimming pared 5 bases from V and 0 bases from J, leaving 5 bases between. The CDR3 covers 13 residues. The CDR3 DNA sequence: TGTGCCAGCAGCCCCCTAGCCAAAAACATTCAGTACTTC. Amino acids: CASSPLAKNIQYF.

The chain combines TRBV29-1 with TRBJ2-1; 13 nucleotides line up with TRBD2. The CDR3 is 15 residues long. The trim removed 8 bases at V and 6 bases at J, leaving 10 bases unmatched. Germline V CDR1 and CDR2: SQVTM, ANQGSEA. The CDR3 region has the DNA TGCAGCTCGAAGTCCGGGACTAGCGGGATCAATGAGCAGTTCTTC. Protein product: CSSKSGTSGINEQFF.

The V and J genes are TRBV5-4 and TRBJ2-3, with 8 nucleotides matching TRBD2. CDR1 and CDR2 (germline): SGHNT, YYREEE (reference sequence). V shed 0 bases and J 0 bases; nucleotides not matched to a gene: 6. The CDR3 runs 17 residues. The CDR3, as DNA: TGTGCCAGCAGCTTGGGAGGTAGCGGGGCGAGCACAGATACGCAGTATTTT. Its translation: CASSLGGSGASTDTQYF.

The J gene is TRBJ1-6, the V gene TRBV5-8, with D uncertain. The germline V gene encodes CDR1 SGHTS and CDR2 YDEGEE. The germline V and J ends were trimmed by 4 bases and 0 bases, with 17 bases remaining between them. The CDR3 totals 18 residues. CDR3 nucleotides: TGTGCCAGCAGCCCGCCCGACGGGAGGAGCTCCTATAATTCACCCCTCCACTTT. It specifies CASSPPDGRSSYNSPLHF.

This rearrangement joins TRBV29-1 to TRBJ2-4; D perhaps matches TRBD2 (5 bases). The CDR3 length is 13 residues. The germline gives CDR1 SQVTM, CDR2 ANQGSEA. V gave up 5 bases and J gave up 9 bases, with 17 bases separating them. The CDR3 reads CSVRSSGQGIQYF. The CDR3 coding sequence is TGCAGCGTTCGTTCCAGCGGCCAAGGCATTCAGTACTTC.

CDR3 region: CASSLVSGSLGEQYF. Written as DNA, the CDR3 is TGCGCCAGCAGCTTGGTTAGCGGGAGCCTTGGGGAGCAGTACTTC. J is TRBJ2-7 and V is TRBV5-1; 9 bases agree with TRBD2. After removal of 0 bases from V and 7 bases from J, the junction contained 8 bases not matched to a gene. From germline, CDR1 is SGHRS and CDR2 YFSETQ. The CDR3 spans 15 residues.

The chain combines TRBV7-6 with TRBJ1-5, with D unclear. With 4 bases removed from V and 0 bases from J, the gap between germline ends came to 13 bases. The CDR3 contains 16 residues. Germline CDR1 reads SGHVS; CDR2 reads FNYEAQ. Written as DNA, the CDR3 is TGTGCCAGCAGCTCGTATACGGGGAATAGCAATCAGCCCCAGCATTTT. Protein sequence: CASSSYTGNSNQPQHF.

The chain is built from TRBV4-1 and TRBJ2-1, with 13 bases matching TRBD2. The V gene's germline CDR1 is MGHRA and CDR2 YSYEKL. V shed 2 bases and J 9 bases; nucleotides not matched to a gene: 10. This CDR3 is built from 17 residues. This CDR3 is CASSQQWTSGSWGEQFF. In nucleotides, the CDR3 is TGCGCCAGCAGCCAACAATGGACTAGCGGGAGTTGGGGTGAGCAGTTCTTC.

This clone has just a few counts. This chain links TRBV19 with TRBJ1-1; D uncertain. CDR3 size: 18 residues. Germline CDR1 LNHDA, CDR2 SQIVND (reference sequence). Trimming removed 3 bases from V and 3 bases from J, with 23 bases in between. CDR3 region: CASSIGFRGGTADTEAFF. In DNA form, the CDR3 reads TGTGCCAGTAGTATCGGGTTTCGAGGTGGCACAGCGGACACTGAAGCTTTCTTT.

This clone was seen a handful of times. CDR3 in DNA: TGTGCCAGCAGTTTGCGGCAGGGCTATTCCTACAATGAGCAGTTCTTC. This gives the protein CASSLRQGYSYNEQFF. The V call is TRBV28, the J call TRBJ2-1, with D perhaps matching TRBD1 (5 bases). The CDR3 totals 16 residues. With 3 bases removed from V and 1 base from J, the gap between germline ends came to 13 bases. Germline V gene data show CDR1 as MDHEN and CDR2 as SYDVKM.

This chain links TRBV6-5 with TRBJ1-3; TRBD1 matches at 7 bases. CDR3 length equals 15 residues. V trimming: 6 bases; J trimming: 1 base; junction bases outside the gene matches: 6. Germline-derived CDR1 and CDR2 are MNHEY and SVGAGI. The CDR3 region has the DNA TGTGCCAGCAGCCGACAGGGCTATTCTGGAAACACCATATATTTT. It yields the protein CASSRQGYSGNTIYF.

This sequence joins TRBV18 and TRBJ2-2; 10 nucleotides line up with TRBD1. The V gene's germline CDR1 is KGHSH and CDR2 LQKENI. The CDR3 sequence is 16 residues long. V lost 5 bases and J lost 0; bases outside the gene matches: 3. The CDR3 bases are TGTGCCAGCTCATACGGACAGGGGGCGAACACCGGGGAGCTGTTTTTT. It yields the protein CASSYGQGANTGELFF.

The rearrangement joins TRBV27 to TRBJ2-3; no definite D call. The CDR3 covers 13 residues. Trimming shortened V by 8 bases and J by 1 base, and 10 bases separated the two germline ends. Germline V gene sequence: CDR1 MNHEY, CDR2 SMNVEV (reference sequence). This CDR3 reads CASAPGGTDTQYF. CDR3 in DNA: TGTGCCAGCGCGCCCGGTGGCACAGATACGCAGTATTTT.

The chain employs TRBV9 and TRBJ2-1; weak D call: TRBD2 (7 bases). This CDR3 contains 16 residues. V shed 4 bases and J shed 4 bases, with 18 bases lying between them. Germline V gene data show CDR1 as SGDLS and CDR2 as YYNGEE. The CDR3 protein is CASSPRGGLSYNEQFF. DNA of the CDR3: TGTGCCAGCAGCCCTCGAGGGGGACTATCTTACAATGAGCAGTTCTTC. The full variable domain, its missing parts supplied by reference TRBV9 and TRBJ2-1, is DSGVTQTPKHLITATGQRVTLRCSPRSGDLSVYWYQQSLDQGLQFLIQYYNGEERAKGNILERFSAQQFPDLHSELNLSSLELGDSALYFCASSPRGGLSYNEQFFGPGTRLTVL.

This clone was counted once. V and J are TRBV10-3 and TRBJ2-7, with D possibly matching TRBD2 (6 bases). This CDR3 has 13 residues. CDR1 is ENHRY and CDR2 is SYGVKD in the germline V gene. Trimming cost V 6 bases and J 4 bases, with 13 bases left between them. CDR3 sequence reads: CAISDNSGYEQYF. CDR3 DNA: TGTGCCATCAGCGACAATAGCGGATACGAGCAGTACTTC.

This clone was recorded a few times. This rearrangement joins TRBV5-4 to TRBJ2-1, with D tentatively TRBD1 (6 bases). The V end was cut by 0 bases, the J end by 0 bases, with 13 bases between. The CDR3 spans 17 residues. Germline V CDR1 and CDR2: SGHNT, YYREEE (reference sequence). The DNA of the CDR3 is TGTGCCAGCAGCTTGGGGGTAGGGGGTAGCTCCTACAATGAGCAGTTCTTC. This codes for CASSLGVGGSSYNEQFF.

The chain couples TRBV6-5 to TRBJ2-7; 9 bases are shared with TRBD2. This CDR3 contains 16 residues. The junction had 9 bases not matched to a gene; V was cut back by 3 bases and J by 3 bases. Germline CDR1 reads MNHEY; CDR2 reads SVGAGI. CDR3 DNA sequence: TGTGCCAGCAGTTATGACCCTAGCGGGACCAACTACGAGCAGTACTTC. This gives the protein CASSYDPSGTNYEQYF.

V gene TRBV27 combines with J gene TRBJ1-6; 7 nucleotides align to TRBD1. Germline trimming cut 2 bases from V and 7 bases from J; bases unmatched to any gene: 11. The CDR3 is 17 amino acids. The V gene's germline CDR1 is MNHEY and CDR2 SMNVEV (reference sequence). CDR3 region: CASSLKWGAGGNSPLHF. In DNA, the CDR3 is TGTGCCAGCAGTTTAAAATGGGGGGCAGGGGGGAATTCACCCCTCCACTTT.

The chain couples TRBV21-1 to TRBJ2-7; the table names TRBD2, a call not compared with the DNA. TRBV21-1 is flagged as a pseudogene. The CDR3 contains 16 residues. The CDR3 nucleotides read TGTGCCAGCAGCTCCCCTCGGGGGGCGGCCTCCTACGAGCAGTACTTC. Its protein is CASSSPRGAASYEQYF.

The rearrangement joins TRBV7-9 to TRBJ1-5, with 7 bases matching TRBD1. Germline V CDR1 and CDR2: SEHNR, FQNEAQ (reference sequence). CDR3 length: 14 residues. V was pared by 5 bases and J by 5 bases, with 6 bases of the junction left unmatched. CDR3 residues: CASSPTGEYQPQHF. DNA for the CDR3: TGTGCCAGCAGCCCAACAGGGGAGTATCAGCCCCAGCATTTT.

V and J are TRBV6-5 and TRBJ2-5, with a possible D match to TRBD2 (6 bases). In germline, CDR1 is MNHEY, CDR2 SVGAGI. V lost 0 bases, J lost 3 bases, and 11 bases lay in between. The CDR3 contains 15 residues. CDR3 amino acids: CASSYSGGTEETQYF. The CDR3 nucleotides are TGTGCCAGCAGTTACTCCGGGGGAACAGAAGAGACCCAGTACTTC.

This clone was seen just once. V and J are TRBV11-2 and TRBJ2-4; D not certain. Germline lookup yields CDR1 SGHAT and CDR2 FQNNGV. Trimming took 1 base from V and 7 from J, leaving 8 bases between them. This CDR3 has 13 amino acids. The CDR3 coding sequence is TGTGCCAGCAGCTTAGCCCTTTCCAACATTCAGTACTTC. It is translated as CASSLALSNIQYF.

V is TRBV7-6 and J is TRBJ1-3; TRBD1 aligns across 8 bases. With 5 bases clipped from V and 2 bases from J, the junction kept 8 bases outside the gene matches. This CDR3 comprises 16 residues. CDR1 SGHVS and CDR2 FNYEAQ come from the germline V gene. CDR3 nucleotides: TGTGCCAGCAGCACTTGGACAGGGAATACTGGAAACACCATATATTTT. Amino acids: CASSTWTGNTGNTIYF. Supplemented by reference TRBV7-6 and TRBJ1-3, the full variable domain reads GAGVSQSPRYKVTKRGQDVALRCDPISGHVSLYWYRQALGQGPEFLTYFNYEAQQDKSGLPNDRFSAERPEGSISTLTIQRTEQRDSAMYRCASSTWTGNTGNTIYFGEGSWLTVV.

V and J are TRBV18 and TRBJ2-5, with TRBD1 matching over 7 bases. CDR3 size: 14 residues. V was pared by 8 bases and J by 3 bases, with 9 bases of the junction left unmatched. Germline CDR1 and CDR2: KGHSH and LQKENI. The CDR3 nucleotides are TGTGCCAGCCGGAAAGACACAGGGGAAGAGACCCAGTACTTC. Amino acids: CASRKDTGEETQYF.

Comments on this clone: Other DNA sequences in this specimen translate into the identical CDR3. The V call is TRBV7-2, the J call TRBJ1-5; D is possibly TRBD1 (5 bases). The CDR3 has 14 residues. V lost 4 bases to trimming and J lost 7 bases, with 14 bases between them. Germline CDR1 and CDR2: SGHTA and FQGNSA. In DNA form, the CDR3 reads TGTGCCAGCAGCTGGTGGGGGGACGGCCAGCCCCAGCATTTT. Amino acid sequence: CASSWWGDGQPQHF.